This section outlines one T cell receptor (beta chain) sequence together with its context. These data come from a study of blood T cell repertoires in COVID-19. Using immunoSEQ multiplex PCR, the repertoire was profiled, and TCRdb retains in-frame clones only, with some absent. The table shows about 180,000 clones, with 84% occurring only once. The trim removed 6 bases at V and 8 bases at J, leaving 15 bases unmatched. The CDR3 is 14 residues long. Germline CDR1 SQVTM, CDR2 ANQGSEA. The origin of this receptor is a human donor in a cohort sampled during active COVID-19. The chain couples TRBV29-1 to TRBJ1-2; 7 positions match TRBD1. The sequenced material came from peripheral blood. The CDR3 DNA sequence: TGCAGCGTCTCCGAGACCCCTCAGACAGGGGGCTACACCTTC. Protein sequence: CSVSETPQTGGYTF.